The 2 T cell receptor beta chains below were found in one sample sequenced in a study of T cells in Graves' hyperthyroidism and ophthalmopathy. There were TCR beta CDR3 regions amplified from RNA transcripts. A first-round RT-PCR of the TCR CDR3 used the HTBI primer set. TCRdb processed the multiplex PCR reads anew with MiXCR; each CDR3 protein has one entry. The sample gives hundreds of thousands of distinct CDR3 sequences, approximately 15% of which show up once; under 15% is in the top ten. The sequenced material came from blood. These receptors were collected from a woman in her forties or fifties with Graves' ophthalmopathy.

This clonotype has at least ten counts. The chain links TRBV20-1 to TRBJ2-7; D is unresolved. V lost 1 base and J lost 2, with 12 bases in between. Germline values: CDR1 DFQATT, CDR2 SNEGSKA (reference sequence). The CDR3 extends over 14 amino acids. The DNA for the CDR3 is TGCAGTGCTAGAGCGTTCCGGGCCACCTACGAGCAGTACTTC. Translating gives CSARAFRATYEQYF.

Many counts were recorded for this clonotype. The rearrangement links TRBV12-3 or TRBV12-4 to TRBJ1-1; D is possibly TRBD1 (5 bases). Trimming shortened V by 6 bases and J by 7 bases, and 18 bases separated the two germline ends. The CDR3 sequence is 14 residues long. The CDR3 DNA reads as TGTGCCAGCAGCCCAGGGCGCCGGGTTATTGAAGCTTTCTTT. Its translation: CASSPGRRVIEAFF.